This T cell receptor (beta chain) was retrieved from a study of blood T cell repertoires in COVID-19. Study summary: The analysed material was cDNA or gDNA that came from T cells, B-cell-depleted T cells, or PBMCs.

In the source study's methods: Amplification of reference gene primers provided the estimated nucleated cell counts. Profiling relied on immunoSEQ multiplex PCR, and the TCRdb table lists in-frame clones only, not all of them. The V and J calls and clone size are taken from that table; D and trimming were inferred from the DNA. The sample carries 87,000 or so clones, about nine tenths recorded once. The sequenced sample was peripheral blood. This TCR was recovered from a woman aged 45 to 65 with active or convalescent COVID-19.

CDR3: CASSLKRGGSGTYQETQYF. CDR3 nucleotides: TGTGCCAGCAGTCTGAAGAGAGGTGGTAGCGGAACCTACCAAGAGACCCAGTACTTC. This chain links TRBV6-6 with TRBJ2-5; possible D gene TRBD2, 6 bases. The CDR3 is 19 amino acids. Trimming removed 5 bases from V and 0 bases from J, with 25 bases in between. Germline CDR1 and CDR2: MNHNY and SVGAGI (reference sequence).